Given below is one T cell receptor (beta chain) in context. It lacks a known antigen. The input lacks base qualities; no much larger clone sits a single base away. This sample stems from a study of vaccination effects on CD4 cells after COVID-19 (dated by TCRdb to between 2021 and 2022). Regarding the study in general: In the ViraFEST assay, PBMC were stimulated with viral peptide pools, and antigen-specific CD4+ T cell clonotypes were then identified by expansion using TCR sequencing. Post-vaccine samples across the study were collected a median of 72 days after the second dose, with a range of 14 to 241. Each well held more than 1.5 million PBMC cultured in IMDM containing roughly 4.9% human AB serum, around 10 IU/ml IL-2 and gentamicin, along with around 9.1 ug/ml peptides. SARS-CoV-2 spike-specific CD4+ TCR repertoires were compared before and after mRNA vaccination in COVID-19 convalescent patients and in infection-naive vaccine recipients. The full study included around ten COVID-19 convalescent patients and a few SARS-CoV-2-naive healthy vaccine recipients. In the study, cultures from other donors were sequenced using the Oncomine TCR Beta short-read assay on an Illumina iSeq 100. Study-wide conclusions, independent of this receptor: The study was limited by a small number of convalescent patients and lacked early post-infection timepoints. Clones induced by infection and clones induced by vaccination both contracted markedly at late timepoints after vaccination, which fits with T cell responses waning over time. In healthy vaccine recipients, vaccine-induced clones were almost all SARS-CoV-2 mono-reactive, with only 1 of 255 being cross-reactive with common cold coronaviruses.

The CDR3 goes from the cysteine to the phenylalanine over 15 residues. The DNA shown is the 45-base CDR3, in frame from base 1. V loses 3 bases, J loses 0 bases, and the germline ends lie 12 bases apart. As encoded in the germline V gene, CDR1 is KGHSH while CDR2 is LQKENI. After around 10 days of culture, CD4+ T cells were isolated with the EasySep CD4+ T cell isolation kit. Each participant received two doses of an mRNA SARS-CoV-2 vaccine, either BNT162b2 or mRNA-1273. Negative nucleocapsid antibody results before and after vaccination confirmed that the healthy vaccine recipients had no prior SARS-CoV-2 infection. Half of the culture medium was replaced with fresh IL-2-containing medium on days 3 and 7. Each peptide stimulation condition was cultured in triplicate wells unless otherwise noted. Using Ficoll-Paque Plus gradient centrifugation, PBMC were separated from whole blood and then either used fresh or cryopreserved at -140C. Genomic DNA was extracted from cultured CD4+ T cells with the QIAamp micro DNA kit.

Libraries came from the immunoSEQ multiplex PCR assay. DNA from the CD4+ T cells that had been cultured and isolated underwent TCR beta CDR3 sequencing. Turning to the authors' computational methods: The analysis removed non-productive TCR sequences, trimmed reads to the CDR3 region, and retained only CDR3s that were 7 or more amino acids long. The MANAFEST web app was used to identify antigen-specific clonotypes by comparing expansion in peptide wells with expansion in reference cultures. To count as positive, a clone had to show expansion at FDR<0.05 compared with the reference and with all other wells, an odds ratio above 5, and a frequency above 0.1% in two replicate wells. A clonotype was called cross-reactive if it was significantly expanded both in SARS-CoV-2 spike wells and in at least one common cold coronavirus spike condition. Using the stringdist R package, CDR3 similarity was measured by Levenshtein distance, and unrooted trees were constructed with ape in R 3.6.1. Held by TCRdb, this immuneACCESS table contains in-frame sequences only and omits some clones. Under half of the omission traces to an unresolved V gene where checked; the cause of the rest is unknown. V, J and clone size were drawn from that table, and D and trimming were deduced from the DNA. This sample holds about 45,000 clones; 60% to 75% were observed only once. 8.5% to 10% of the sample is in the top ten clones.

The receptor chain draws on TRBV18 and TRBJ2-7; TRBD1 is possibly the D segment (6 matching bases). Material: CD4+ T cells from PBMCs cultured without peptide, obtained after COVID-19 vaccination. This receptor was identified in a human donor who received a COVID-19 vaccine. The CDR3 sequence is CASSPGQTSSYEQYF. The DNA is as follows: TGTGCCAGCTCACCGGGACAAACGAGCTCCTACGAGCAGTACTTC.